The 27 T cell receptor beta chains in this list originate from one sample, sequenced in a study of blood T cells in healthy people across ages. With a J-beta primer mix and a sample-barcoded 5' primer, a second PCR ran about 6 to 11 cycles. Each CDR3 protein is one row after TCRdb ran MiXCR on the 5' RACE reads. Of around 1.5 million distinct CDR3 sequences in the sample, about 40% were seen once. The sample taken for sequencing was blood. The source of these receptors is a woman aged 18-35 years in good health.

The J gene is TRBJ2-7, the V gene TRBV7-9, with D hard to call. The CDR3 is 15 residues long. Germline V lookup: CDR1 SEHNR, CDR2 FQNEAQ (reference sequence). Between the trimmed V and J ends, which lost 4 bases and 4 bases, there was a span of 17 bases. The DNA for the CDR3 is TGTGCCAGCAGCTCGGCCTCCGTGGGAATGTACGAGCAGTACTTC. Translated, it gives CASSSASVGMYEQYF.

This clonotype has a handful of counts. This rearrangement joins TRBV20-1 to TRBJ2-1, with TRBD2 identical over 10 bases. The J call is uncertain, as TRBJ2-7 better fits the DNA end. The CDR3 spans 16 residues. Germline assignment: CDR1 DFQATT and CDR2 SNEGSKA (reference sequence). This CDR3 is CSAREASGSSYNEQYF. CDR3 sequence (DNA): TGCAGTGCTAGGGAGGCTAGCGGGAGCTCCTACAATGAGCAGTACTTC.

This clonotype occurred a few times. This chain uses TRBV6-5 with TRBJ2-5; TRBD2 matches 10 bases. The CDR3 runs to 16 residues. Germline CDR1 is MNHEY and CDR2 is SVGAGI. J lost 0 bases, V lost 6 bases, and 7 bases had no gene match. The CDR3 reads CASSLTSGAHQETQYF. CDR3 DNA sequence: TGTGCCAGCAGCCTCACTAGCGGGGCCCACCAAGAGACCCAGTACTTC.

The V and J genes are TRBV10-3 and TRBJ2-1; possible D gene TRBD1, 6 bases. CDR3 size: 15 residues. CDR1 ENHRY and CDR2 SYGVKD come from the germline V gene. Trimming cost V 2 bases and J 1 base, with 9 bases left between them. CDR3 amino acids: CAISEGRGSYNEQFF. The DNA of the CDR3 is TGTGCCATCAGTGAGGGCAGGGGTTCCTACAATGAGCAGTTCTTC.

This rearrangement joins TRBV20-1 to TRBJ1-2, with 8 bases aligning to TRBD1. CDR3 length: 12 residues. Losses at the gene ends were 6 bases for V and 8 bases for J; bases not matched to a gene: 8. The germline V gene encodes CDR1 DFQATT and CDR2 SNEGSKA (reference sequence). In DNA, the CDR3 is TGCAGTGCCCACTACGGACAGGGAGGCTACACCTTC. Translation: CSAHYGQGGYTF.

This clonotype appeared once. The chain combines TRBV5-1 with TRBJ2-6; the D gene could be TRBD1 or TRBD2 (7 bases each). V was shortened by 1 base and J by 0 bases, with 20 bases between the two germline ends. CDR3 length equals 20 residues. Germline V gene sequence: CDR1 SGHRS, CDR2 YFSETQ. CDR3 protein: CASSLKTAGGVPSGANVLTF. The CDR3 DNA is TGCGCCAGCAGCTTGAAAACAGCAGGGGGGGTTCCCTCTGGGGCCAACGTCCTGACTTTC.

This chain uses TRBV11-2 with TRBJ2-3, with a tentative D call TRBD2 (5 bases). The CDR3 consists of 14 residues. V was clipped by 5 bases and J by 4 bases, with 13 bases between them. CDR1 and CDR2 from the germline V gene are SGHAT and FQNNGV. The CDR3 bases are TGTGCCAGCAGCCATAGGGAGATTTCAGATACGCAGTATTTT. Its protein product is CASSHREISDTQYF.

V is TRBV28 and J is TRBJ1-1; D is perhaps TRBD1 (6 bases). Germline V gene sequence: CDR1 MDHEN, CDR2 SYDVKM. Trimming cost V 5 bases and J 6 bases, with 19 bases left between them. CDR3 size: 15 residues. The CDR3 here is CASSTRDRITPEAFF. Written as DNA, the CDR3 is TGTGCCAGCAGTACCCGTGACAGGATTACACCTGAAGCTTTCTTT.

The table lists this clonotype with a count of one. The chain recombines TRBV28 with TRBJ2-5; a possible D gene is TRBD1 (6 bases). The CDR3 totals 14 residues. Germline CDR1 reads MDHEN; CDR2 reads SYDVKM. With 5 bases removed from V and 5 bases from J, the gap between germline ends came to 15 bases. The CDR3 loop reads CASSSTGILETQYF. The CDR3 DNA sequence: TGTGCCAGCAGTAGTACAGGGATCCTCGAGACCCAGTACTTC.

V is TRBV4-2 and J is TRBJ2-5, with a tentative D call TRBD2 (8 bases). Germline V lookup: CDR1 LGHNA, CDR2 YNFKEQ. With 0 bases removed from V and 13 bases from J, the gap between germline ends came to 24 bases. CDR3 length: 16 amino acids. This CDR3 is CASSQDGGSGTDERYF. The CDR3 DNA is TGTGCCAGCAGCCAAGATGGTGGTAGCGGGACAGACGAGCGGTACTTC.

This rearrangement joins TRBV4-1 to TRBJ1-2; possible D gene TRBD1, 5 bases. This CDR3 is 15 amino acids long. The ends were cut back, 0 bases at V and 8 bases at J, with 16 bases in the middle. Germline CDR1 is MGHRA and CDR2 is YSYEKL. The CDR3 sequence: CASSQDPEGTGGYTF. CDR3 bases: TGCGCCAGCAGCCAAGACCCCGAGGGGACGGGGGGCTACACCTTC.

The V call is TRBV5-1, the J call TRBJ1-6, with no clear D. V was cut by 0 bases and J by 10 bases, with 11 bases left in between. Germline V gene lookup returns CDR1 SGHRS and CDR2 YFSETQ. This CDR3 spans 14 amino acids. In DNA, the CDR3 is TGCGCCAGCAGCTTGGGGGCCTTACAATCACCCCTCCACTTT. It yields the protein CASSLGALQSPLHF. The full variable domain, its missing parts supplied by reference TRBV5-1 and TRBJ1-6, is KAGVTQTPRYLIKTRGQQVTLSCSPISGHRSVSWYQQTPGQGLQFLFEYFSETQRNKGNFPGRFSGRQFSNSRSEMNVSTLELGDSALYLCASSLGALQSPLHFGNGTRLTVT.

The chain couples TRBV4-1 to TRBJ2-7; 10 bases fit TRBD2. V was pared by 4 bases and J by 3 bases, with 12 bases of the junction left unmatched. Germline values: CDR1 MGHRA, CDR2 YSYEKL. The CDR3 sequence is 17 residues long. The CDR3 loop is CASSPSTRTSGYYEQYF. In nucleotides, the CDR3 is TGCGCCAGCAGCCCTTCCACCCGGACTAGCGGTTACTACGAGCAGTACTTC.

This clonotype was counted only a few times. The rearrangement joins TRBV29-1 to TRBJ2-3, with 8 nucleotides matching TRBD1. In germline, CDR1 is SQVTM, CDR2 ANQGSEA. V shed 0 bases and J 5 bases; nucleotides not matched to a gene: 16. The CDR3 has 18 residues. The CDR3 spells CSVEEIWDETGDRDTQYF. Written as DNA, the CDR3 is TGCAGCGTTGAAGAAATTTGGGATGAGACAGGGGATCGAGATACGCAGTATTTT.

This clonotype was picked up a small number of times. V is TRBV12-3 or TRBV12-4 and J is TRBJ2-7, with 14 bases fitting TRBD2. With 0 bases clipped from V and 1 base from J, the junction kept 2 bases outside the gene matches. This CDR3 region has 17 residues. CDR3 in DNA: TGTGCCAGCAGTTTAGCGGGACTAGCGGGAGTGTCCTACGAGCAGTACTTC. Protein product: CASSLAGLAGVSYEQYF.

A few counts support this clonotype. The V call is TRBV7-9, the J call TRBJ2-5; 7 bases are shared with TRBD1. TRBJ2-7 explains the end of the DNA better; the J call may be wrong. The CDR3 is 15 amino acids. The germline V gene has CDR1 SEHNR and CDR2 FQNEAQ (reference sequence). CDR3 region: CASSDNRGNMDEQYF. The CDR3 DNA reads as TGTGCCAGCAGCGATAACAGGGGCAATATGGACGAGCAGTACTTC.

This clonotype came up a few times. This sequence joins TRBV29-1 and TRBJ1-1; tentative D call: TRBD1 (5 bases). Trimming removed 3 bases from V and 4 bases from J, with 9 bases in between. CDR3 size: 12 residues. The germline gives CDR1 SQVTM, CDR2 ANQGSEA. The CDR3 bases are TGCAGCGTTGAGTCCGGGGCCACTGAAGCTTTCTTT. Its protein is CSVESGATEAFF.

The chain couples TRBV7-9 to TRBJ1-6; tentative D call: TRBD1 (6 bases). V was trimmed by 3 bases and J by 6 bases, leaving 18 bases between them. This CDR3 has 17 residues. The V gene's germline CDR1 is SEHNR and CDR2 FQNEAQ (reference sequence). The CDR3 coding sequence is TGTGCCAGCAGCTTCCCCCTAACAGGGATTCTTAATTCACCCCTCCACTTT. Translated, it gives CASSFPLTGILNSPLHF.

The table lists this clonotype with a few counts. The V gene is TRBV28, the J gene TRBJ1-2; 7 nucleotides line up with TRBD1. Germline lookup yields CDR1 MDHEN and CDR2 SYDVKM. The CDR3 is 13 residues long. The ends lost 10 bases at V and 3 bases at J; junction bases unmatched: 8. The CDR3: CATTPDRDYGYTF. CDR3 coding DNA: TGTGCCACTACCCCCGACAGGGACTATGGCTACACCTTC.

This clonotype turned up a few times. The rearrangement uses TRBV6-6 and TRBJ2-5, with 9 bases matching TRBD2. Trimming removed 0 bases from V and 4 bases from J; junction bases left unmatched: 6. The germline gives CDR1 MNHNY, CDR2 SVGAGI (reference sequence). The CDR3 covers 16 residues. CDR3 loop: CASSYSIAGEGETQYF. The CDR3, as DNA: TGTGCCAGCAGTTACTCGATAGCGGGAGAGGGAGAGACCCAGTACTTC.

CDR3 residues: CASSPTYIGGPAGELFF. CDR3 nucleotides: TGTGCCAGCAGTCCAACCTACATAGGGGGGCCGGCCGGGGAGCTGTTTTTT. The chain couples TRBV27 to TRBJ2-2, with D tentatively TRBD1 or TRBD2 (6 bases each). This CDR3 is built from 17 residues. Trimming left V 5 bases short and J 6 bases short, with 22 bases between. Germline V gene sequence: CDR1 MNHEY, CDR2 SMNVEV (reference sequence).

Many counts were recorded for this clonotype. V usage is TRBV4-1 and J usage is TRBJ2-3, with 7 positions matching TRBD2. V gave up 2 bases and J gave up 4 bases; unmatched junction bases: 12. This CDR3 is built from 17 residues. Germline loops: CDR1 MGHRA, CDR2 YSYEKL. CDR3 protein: CASSQHPEAGAPDTQYF. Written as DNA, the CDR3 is TGCGCCAGCAGCCAACACCCAGAGGCGGGAGCGCCAGATACGCAGTATTTT.

This chain's CDR3 is CASSPRMEYPGAFF. Here the CDR3 DNA reads TGTGCCAGCAGCCCGAGAATGGAATACCCGGGAGCTTTCTTT. The chain joins TRBV5-5 to TRBJ1-1; D gene ambiguous. Trimming left V 4 bases short and J 10 bases short, with 20 bases between. The CDR3 has 14 amino acids. CDR1 is SGHKS and CDR2 is YYEKEE in the germline V gene (reference sequence).

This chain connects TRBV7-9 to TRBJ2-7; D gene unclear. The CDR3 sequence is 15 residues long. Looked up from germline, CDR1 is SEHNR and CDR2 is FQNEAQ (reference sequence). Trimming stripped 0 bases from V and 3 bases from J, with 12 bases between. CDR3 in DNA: TGTGCCAGCAGCTTAGCGGGTAGGGATATCTACGAGCAGTACTTC. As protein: CASSLAGRDIYEQYF.

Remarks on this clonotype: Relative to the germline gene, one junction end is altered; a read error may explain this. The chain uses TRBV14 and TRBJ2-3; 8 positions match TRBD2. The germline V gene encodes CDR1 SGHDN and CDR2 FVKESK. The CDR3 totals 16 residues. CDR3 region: CASSQSSGGNTDTLYF. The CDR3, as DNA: TGTGCCAGCAGCCAATCGAGCGGGGGAAACACAGATACGCTGTATTTT.

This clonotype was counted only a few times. The CDR3 coding sequence is TGCAGTGCTATCCAATCGGACAGGGGAGGAGAGACCCAGTACTTC. Translation gives CSAIQSDRGGETQYF. This sequence joins TRBV20-1 and TRBJ2-5, with 9 bases fitting TRBD1. CDR3 length: 15 residues. Trimming removed 4 bases from V and 4 bases from J; junction bases left unmatched: 10. CDR1 DFQATT and CDR2 SNEGSKA come from the germline V gene (reference sequence).

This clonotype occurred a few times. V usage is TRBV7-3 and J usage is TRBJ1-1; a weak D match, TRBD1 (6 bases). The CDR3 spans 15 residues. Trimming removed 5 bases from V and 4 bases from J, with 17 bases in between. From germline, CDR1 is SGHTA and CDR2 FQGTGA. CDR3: CASSPAGVIATEAFF. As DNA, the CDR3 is TGTGCCAGCAGCCCCGCAGGGGTTATTGCCACTGAAGCTTTCTTT.